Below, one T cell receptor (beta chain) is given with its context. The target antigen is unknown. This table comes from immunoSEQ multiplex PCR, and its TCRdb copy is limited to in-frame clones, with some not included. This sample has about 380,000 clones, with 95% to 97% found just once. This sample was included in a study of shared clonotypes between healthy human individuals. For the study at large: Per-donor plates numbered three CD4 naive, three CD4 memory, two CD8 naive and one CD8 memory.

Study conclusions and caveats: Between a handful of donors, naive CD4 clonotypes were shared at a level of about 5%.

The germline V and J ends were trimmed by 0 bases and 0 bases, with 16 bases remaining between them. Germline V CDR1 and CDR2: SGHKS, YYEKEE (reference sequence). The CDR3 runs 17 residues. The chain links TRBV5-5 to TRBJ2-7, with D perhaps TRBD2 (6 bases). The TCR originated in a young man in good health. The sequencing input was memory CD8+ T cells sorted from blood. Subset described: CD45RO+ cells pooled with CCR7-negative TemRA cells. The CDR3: CASSLGTSGRPSYEQYF. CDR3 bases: TGTGCCAGCAGCTTGGGTACGAGCGGGCGGCCCTCCTACGAGCAGTACTTC.